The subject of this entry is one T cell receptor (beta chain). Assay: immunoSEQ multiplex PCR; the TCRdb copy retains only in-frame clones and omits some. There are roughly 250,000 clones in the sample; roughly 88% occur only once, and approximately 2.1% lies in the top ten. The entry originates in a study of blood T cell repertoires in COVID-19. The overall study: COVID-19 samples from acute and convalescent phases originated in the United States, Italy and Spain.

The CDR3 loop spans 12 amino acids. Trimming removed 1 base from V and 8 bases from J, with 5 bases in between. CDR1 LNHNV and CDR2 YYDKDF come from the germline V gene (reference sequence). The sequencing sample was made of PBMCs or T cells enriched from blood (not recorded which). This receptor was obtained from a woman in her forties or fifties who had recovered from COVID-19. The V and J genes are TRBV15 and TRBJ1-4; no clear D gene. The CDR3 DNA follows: TGTGCCACCAGCAGAGCGTCGGAAAAACTGTTTTTT. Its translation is CATSRASEKLFF.